Described below is a single T cell receptor beta chain sequence and its context. The CDR3 extends over 13 amino acids. The V end lost 1 base, the J end lost 4 bases, and 7 bases lay between the germline ends. Germline V gene sequence: CDR1 MNHNS, CDR2 SASEGT. This entry comes from a study of T-cell reconstitution after alpha-beta-depleted transplantation in children. TCRbeta library construction was performed incorporating unique molecular identifiers. One entry per CDR3 protein, called by TCRdb with MiXCR from the PCR reads. The table shows about 640,000 distinct CDR3 sequences, with around 16% occurring only once.

The sample in question was PBMCs from the stem cell graft donor, obtained from the stem cell graft. This chain links TRBV6-1 with TRBJ1-2; tentatively, D is TRBD1 (5 bases). The sequence derives from a human donor who donated a stem cell graft to a child with acute myeloid leukemia. In DNA form, the CDR3 reads TGTGCCAGCAGTGAAGTGACAGCCTATGGCTACACCTTC. This sequence encodes CASSEVTAYGYTF.